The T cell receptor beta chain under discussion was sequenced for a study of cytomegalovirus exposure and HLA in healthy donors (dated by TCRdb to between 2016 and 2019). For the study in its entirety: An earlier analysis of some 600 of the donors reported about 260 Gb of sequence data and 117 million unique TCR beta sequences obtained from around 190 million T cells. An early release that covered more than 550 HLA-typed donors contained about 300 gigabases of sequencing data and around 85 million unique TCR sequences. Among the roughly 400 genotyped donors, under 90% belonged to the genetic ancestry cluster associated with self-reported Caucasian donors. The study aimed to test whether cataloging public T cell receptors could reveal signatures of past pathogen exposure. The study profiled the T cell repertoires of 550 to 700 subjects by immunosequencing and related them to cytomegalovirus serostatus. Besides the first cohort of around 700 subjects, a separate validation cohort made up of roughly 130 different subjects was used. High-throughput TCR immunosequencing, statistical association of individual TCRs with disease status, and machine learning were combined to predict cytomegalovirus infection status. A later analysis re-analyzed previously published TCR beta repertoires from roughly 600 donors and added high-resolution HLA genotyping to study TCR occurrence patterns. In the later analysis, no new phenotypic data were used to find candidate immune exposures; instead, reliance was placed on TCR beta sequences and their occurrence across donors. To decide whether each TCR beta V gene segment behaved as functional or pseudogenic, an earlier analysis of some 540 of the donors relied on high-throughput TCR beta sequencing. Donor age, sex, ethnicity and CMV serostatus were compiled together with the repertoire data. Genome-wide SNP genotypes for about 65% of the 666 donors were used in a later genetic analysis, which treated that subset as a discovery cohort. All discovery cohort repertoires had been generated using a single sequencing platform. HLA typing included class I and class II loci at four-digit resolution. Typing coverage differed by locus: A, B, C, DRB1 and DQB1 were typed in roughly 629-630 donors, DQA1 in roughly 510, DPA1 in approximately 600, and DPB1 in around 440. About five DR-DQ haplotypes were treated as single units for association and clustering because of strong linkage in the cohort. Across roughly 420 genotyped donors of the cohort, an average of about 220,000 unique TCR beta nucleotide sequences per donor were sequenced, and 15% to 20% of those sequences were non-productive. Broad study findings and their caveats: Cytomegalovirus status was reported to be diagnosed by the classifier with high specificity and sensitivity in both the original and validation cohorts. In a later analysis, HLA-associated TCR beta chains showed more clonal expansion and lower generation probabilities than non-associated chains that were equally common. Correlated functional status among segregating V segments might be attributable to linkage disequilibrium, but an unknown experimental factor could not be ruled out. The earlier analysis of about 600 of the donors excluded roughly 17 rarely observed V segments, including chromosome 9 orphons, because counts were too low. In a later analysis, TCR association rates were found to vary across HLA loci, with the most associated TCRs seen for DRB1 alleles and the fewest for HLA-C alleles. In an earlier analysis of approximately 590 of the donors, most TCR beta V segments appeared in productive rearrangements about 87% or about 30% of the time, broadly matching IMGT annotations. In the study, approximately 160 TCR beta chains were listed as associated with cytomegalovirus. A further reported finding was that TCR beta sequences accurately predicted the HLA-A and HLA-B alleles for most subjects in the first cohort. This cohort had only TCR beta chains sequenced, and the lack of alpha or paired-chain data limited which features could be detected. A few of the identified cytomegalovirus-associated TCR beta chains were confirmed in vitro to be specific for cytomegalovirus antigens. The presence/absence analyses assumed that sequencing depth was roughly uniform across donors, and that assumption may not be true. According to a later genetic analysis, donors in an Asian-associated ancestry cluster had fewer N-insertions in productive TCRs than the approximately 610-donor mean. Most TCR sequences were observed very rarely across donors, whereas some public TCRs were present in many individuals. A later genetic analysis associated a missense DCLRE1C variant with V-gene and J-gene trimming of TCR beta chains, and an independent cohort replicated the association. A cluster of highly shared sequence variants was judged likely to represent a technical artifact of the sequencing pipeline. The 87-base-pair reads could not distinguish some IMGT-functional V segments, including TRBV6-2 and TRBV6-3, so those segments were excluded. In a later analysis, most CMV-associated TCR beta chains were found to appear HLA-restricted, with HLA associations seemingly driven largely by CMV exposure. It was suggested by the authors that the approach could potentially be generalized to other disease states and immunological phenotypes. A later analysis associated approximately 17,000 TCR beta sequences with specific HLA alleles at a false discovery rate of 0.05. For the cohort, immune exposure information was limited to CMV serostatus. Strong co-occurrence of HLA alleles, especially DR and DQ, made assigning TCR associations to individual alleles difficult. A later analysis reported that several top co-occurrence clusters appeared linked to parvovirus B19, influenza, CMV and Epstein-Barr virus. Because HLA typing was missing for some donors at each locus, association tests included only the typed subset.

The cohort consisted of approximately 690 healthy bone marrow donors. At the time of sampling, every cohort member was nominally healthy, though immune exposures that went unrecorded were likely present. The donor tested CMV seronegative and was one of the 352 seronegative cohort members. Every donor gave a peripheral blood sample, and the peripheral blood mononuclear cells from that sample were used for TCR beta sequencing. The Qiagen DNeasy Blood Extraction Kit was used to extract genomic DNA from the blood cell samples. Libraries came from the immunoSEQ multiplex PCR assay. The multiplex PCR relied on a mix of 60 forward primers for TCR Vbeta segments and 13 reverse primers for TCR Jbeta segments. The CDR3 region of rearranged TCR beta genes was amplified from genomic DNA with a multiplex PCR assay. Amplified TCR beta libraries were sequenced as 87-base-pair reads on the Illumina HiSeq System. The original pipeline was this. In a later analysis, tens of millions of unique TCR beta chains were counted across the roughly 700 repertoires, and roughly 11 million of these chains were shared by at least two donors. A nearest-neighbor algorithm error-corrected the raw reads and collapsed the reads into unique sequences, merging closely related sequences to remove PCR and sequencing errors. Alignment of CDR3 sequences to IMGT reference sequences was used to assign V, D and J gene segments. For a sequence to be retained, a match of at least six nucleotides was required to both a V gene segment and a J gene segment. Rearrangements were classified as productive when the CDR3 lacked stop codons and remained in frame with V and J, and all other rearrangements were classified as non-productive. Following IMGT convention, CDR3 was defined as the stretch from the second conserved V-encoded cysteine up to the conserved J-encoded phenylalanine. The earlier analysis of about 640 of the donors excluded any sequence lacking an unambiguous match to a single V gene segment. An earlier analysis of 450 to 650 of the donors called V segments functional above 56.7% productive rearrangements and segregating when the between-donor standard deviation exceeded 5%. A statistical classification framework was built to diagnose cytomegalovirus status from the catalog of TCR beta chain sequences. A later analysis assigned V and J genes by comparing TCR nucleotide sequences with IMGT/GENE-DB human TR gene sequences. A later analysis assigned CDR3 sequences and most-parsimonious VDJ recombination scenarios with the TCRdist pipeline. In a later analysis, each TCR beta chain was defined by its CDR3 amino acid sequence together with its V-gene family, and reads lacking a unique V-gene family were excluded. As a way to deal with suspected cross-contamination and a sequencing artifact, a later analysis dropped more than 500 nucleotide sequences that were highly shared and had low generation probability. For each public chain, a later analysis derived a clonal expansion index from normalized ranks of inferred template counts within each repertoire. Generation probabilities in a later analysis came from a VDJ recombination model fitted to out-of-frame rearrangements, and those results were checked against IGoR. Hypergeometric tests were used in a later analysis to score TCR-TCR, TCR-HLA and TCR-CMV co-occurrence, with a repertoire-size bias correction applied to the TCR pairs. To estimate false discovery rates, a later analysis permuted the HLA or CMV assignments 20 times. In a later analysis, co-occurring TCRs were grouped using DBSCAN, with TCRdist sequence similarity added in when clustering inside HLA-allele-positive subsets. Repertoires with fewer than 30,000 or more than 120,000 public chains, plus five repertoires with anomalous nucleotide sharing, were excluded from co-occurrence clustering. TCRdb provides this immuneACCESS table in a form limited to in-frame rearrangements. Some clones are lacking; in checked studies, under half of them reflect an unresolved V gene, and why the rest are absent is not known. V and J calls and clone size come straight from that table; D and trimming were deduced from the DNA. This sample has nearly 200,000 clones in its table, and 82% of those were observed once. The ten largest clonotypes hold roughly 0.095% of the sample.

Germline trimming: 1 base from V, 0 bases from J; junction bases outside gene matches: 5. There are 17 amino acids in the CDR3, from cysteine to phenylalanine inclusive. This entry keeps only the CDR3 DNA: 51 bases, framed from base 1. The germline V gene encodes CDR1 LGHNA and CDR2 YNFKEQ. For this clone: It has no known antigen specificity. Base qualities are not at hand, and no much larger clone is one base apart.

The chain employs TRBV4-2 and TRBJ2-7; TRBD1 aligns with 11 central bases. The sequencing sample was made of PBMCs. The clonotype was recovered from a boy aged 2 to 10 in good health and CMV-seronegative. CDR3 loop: CASSQGSGTGGSYEQYF. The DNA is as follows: TGTGCCAGCAGCCAAGGCTCAGGGACAGGGGGCTCCTACGAGCAGTACTTC.